This T cell receptor (beta chain) was identified in a study of blood T cell repertoires in COVID-19. V lost 2 bases and J lost 2, with 7 bases in between. The CDR3 has 14 residues. The germline gives CDR1 SGHAT, CDR2 FQNNGV. Generated by immunoSEQ multiplex PCR, the TCRdb table keeps only in-frame clones and is missing some. The sample holds around 60,000 clones, approximately 91% seen once. The rearrangement links TRBV11-2 to TRBJ2-4; D unresolved. The sequenced material came from peripheral blood. The receptor's source is a man aged 45-65 years with active COVID-19. DNA of the CDR3: TGTGCCAGCAGCTTACAGGTTTCCAAAAACATTCAGTACTTC. Its translation is CASSLQVSKNIQYF.